This entry is about one T cell receptor (beta chain). The data derive from a study of blood T cell repertoires in COVID-19. Study-level information: Both acute and convalescent COVID-19 samples were obtained from the United States, Italy and Spain. PBMCs, B-cell-depleted T cells, or T cells provided the cDNA or gDNA that made up the material.

Original handling: Amplification of reference gene primers provided the estimated nucleated cell counts. TCRdb's copy holds only in-frame clones and misses some; the assay was immunoSEQ multiplex PCR. That table is the source of V, J and clone size, and D and trimming were worked out from the DNA. This table holds some 670,000 clones, 80% to 90% found once. CDR3 length equals 14 residues. The germline V gene encodes CDR1 SEHNR and CDR2 FQNEAQ (reference sequence). The V segment lost 5 bases and the J segment 8 bases; nucleotides outside the gene matches: 8. The source material was peripheral blood. The origin of this receptor is a woman between 18 and 29 years old with acute or convalescent COVID-19. This chain uses TRBV7-9 with TRBJ1-3; 8 bases fit TRBD1. The CDR3: CASSPGQVGHTIYF. DNA for the CDR3: TGTGCCAGCAGCCCGGGACAGGTGGGACACACCATATATTTT.